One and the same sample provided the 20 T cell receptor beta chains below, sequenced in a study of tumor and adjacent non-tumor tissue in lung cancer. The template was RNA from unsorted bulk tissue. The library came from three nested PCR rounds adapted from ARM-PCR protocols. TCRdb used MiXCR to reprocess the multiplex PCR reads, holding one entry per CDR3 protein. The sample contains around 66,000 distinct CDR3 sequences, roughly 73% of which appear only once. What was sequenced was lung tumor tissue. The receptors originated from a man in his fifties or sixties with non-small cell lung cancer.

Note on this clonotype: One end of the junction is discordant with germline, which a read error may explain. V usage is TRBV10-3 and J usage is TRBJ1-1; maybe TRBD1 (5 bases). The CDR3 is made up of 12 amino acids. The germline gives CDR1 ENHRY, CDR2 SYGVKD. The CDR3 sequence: CAAREGRREVFF. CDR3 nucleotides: TGCGCCGCCAGGGAGGGGAGGCGTGAAGTTTTCTTT.

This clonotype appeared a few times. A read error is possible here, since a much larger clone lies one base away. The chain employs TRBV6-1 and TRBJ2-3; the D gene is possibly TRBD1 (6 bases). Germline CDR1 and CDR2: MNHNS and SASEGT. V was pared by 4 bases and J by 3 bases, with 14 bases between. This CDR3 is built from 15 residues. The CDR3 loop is CASSASTGITDTQYF. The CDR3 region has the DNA TGTGCCAGCAGTGCCTCAACAGGGATAACAGATACGCAGTATTTT.

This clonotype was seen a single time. As DNA, the CDR3 is TGTGCCATCAGTGAGTCGATGGCGGGAAGCCACTATGCGCAGTTCTTC. Its protein is CAISESMAGSHYAQFF. The chain joins TRBV10-3 to TRBJ2-1; the D gene is possibly TRBD2 (6 bases). This CDR3 is built from 16 residues. Germline CDR1 reads ENHRY; CDR2 reads SYGVKD. V lost 0 bases to trimming and J lost 12 bases, with 21 bases between them.

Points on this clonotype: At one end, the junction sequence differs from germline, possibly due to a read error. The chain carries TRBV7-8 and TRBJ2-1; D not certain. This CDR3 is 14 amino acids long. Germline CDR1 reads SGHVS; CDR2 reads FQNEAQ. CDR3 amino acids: CASGTNRAYNEQLF. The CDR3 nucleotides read TGTGCCAGCGGCACGAACAGAGCCTACAATGAACAGTTATTC.

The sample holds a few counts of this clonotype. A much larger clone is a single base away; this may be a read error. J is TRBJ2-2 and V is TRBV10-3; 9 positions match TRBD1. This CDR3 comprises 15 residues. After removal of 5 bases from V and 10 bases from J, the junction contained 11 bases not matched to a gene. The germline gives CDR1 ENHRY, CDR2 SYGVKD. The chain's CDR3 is CAISTGQGEAVELFF. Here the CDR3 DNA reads TGTGCCATCAGTACGGGACAGGGCGAAGCCGTGGAGCTGTTTTTT.

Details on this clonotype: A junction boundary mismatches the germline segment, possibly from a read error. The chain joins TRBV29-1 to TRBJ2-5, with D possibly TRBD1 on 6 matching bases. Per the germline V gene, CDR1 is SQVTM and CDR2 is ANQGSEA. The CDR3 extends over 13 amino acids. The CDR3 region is CSVKDETGETQYF. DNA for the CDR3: TGCAGCGTTAAAGATGAGACAGGAGAGACCCAGTACTTC.

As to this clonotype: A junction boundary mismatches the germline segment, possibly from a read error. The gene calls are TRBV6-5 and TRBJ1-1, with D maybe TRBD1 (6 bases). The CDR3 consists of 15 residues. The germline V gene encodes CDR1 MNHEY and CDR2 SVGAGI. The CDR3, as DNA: TGTGCCAGCAGTTACTCCTGCAGGGGTGGAGCTGAAACTTTCTTT. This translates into CASSYSCRGGAETFF.

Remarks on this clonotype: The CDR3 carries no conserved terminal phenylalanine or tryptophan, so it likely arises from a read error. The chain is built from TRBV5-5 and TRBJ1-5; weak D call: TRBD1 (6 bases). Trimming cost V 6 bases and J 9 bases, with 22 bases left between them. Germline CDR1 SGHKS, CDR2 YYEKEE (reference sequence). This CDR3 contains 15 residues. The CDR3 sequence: CASTGEGGLDPPQHS. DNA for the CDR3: TGTGCCAGCACCGGAGAGGGGGGTTTGGATCCGCCCCAGCATTCT.

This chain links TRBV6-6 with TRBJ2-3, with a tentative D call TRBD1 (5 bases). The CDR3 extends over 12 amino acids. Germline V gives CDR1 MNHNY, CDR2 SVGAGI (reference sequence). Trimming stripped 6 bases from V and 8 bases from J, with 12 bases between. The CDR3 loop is CASSMDTGTQYF. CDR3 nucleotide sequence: TGTGCCAGCAGCATGGACACGGGTACGCAGTATTTT.

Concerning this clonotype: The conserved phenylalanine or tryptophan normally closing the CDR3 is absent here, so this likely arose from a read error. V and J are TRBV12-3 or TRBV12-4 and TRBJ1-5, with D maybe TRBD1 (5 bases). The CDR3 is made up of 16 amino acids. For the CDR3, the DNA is TGTGCCAGCAGTTCCGGTAGAGGGGCCCGGGATCAGCACCAGCATGTT. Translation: CASSSGRGARDQHQHV.

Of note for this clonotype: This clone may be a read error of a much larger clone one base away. CDR3: CASRPHRAIRRNEQFF. The CDR3 coding sequence is TGTGCCAGCAGACCACACAGGGCTATTCGGCGTAATGAGCAGTTCTTC. The V and J genes are TRBV28 and TRBJ2-1, with D maybe TRBD1 (6 bases). The CDR3 contains 16 residues. V was cut by 6 bases and J by 7 bases, with 22 bases left in between. CDR1 is MDHEN, CDR2 SYDVKM, per germline.

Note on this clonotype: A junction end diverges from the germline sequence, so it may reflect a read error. The CDR3: CNAINPAGIGTEAFF. CDR3 in DNA: TGCAATGCTATAAATCCCGCGGGGATAGGAACTGAAGCTTTCTTT. The chain uses TRBV20-1 and TRBJ1-1; no reliable D call. Germline values: CDR1 DFQATT, CDR2 SNEGSKA (reference sequence). The CDR3 covers 15 residues.

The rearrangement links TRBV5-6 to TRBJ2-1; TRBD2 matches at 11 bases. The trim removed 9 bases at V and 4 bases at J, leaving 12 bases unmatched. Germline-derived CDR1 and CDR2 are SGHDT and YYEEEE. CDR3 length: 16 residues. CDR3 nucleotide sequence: TGTGCCATTCGGGGGGATAGCGGGAGGGATTACAATGAGCAGTTCTTC. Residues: CAIRGDSGRDYNEQFF.

The CDR3 DNA is TGTGCCTGCACTCCCAACCCACCCCGGACGAACACCGGGGAGCTGTTTTTT. Its translation is CACTPNPPRTNTGELFF. V usage is TRBV6-1 and J usage is TRBJ2-2; D is uncertain. Germline CDR1 reads MNHNS; CDR2 reads SASEGT. V lost 11 bases and J 0 bases, leaving 22 bases between the germline ends. The CDR3 runs 17 residues.

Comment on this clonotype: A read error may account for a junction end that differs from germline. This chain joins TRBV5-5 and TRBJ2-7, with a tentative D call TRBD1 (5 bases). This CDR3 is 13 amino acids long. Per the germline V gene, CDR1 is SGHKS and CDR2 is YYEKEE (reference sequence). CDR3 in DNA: TGTGTCAGCAGCTTGGCCACAGGATGCGAGCAGTACTTC. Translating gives CVSSLATGCEQYF.

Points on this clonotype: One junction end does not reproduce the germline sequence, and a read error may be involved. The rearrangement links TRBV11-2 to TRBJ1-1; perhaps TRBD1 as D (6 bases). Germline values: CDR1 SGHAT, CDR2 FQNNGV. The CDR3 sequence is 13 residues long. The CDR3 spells CVSSPGGGTETFF. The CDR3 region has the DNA TGTGTCAGCAGCCCCGGGGGGGGCACTGAAACTTTCTTT.

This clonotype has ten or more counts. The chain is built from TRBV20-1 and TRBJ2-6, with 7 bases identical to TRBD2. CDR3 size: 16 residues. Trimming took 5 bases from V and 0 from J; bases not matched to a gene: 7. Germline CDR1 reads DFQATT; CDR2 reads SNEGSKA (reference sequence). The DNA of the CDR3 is TGCAGTGCTGAGACCGGGGGGAGCTCTGGGGCCAACGTCCTGACTTTC. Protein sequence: CSAETGGSSGANVLTF.

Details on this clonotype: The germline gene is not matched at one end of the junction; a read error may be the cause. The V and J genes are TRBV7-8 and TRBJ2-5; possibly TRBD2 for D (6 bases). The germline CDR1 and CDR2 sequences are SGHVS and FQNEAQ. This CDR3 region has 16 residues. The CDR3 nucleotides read TGTGCCAGCAGCTTGCCTAGCGAGAGACGCGCGGAGACCCAATACTTC. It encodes CASSLPSERRAETQYF.

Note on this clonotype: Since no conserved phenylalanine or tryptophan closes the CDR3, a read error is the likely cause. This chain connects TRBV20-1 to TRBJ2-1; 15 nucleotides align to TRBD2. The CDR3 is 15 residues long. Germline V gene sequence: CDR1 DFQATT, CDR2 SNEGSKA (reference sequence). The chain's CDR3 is CSDRVGTSGRNEQFL. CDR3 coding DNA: TGCAGTGATAGAGTCGGGACTAGCGGGAGGAATGAGCAGTTCCTC.

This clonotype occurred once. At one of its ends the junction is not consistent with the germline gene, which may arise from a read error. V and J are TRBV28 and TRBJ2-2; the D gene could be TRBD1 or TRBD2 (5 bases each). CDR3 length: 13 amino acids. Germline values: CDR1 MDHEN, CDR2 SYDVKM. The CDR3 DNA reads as TGTGCCAGCAGTTCATTGAAGGTCGGGGACCTGTTTTTT. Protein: CASSSLKVGDLFF.